This T cell receptor beta chain is from a study of blood T cell repertoires in COVID-19. Study-level background: COVID-19 samples, acute and convalescent, were from the United States, Italy and Spain.

Patients at the Seattle site were enrolled during active infection and followed longitudinally. The junction had 6 bases not matched to a gene; V was cut back by 5 bases and J by 0 bases. The CDR3 contains 16 residues. CDR1 PRHDT and CDR2 FYEKMQ come from the germline V gene (reference sequence). The authors' processing: Reference gene primer amplification gave estimated nucleated cell counts. Produced via immunoSEQ multiplex PCR; TCRdb's table is partial and in-frame only. The DNA was the basis for D and trimming; V, J and clone size are from that table. The sample holds 250,000 to 350,000 clones, around nine tenths seen once.

V and J are TRBV13 and TRBJ1-3; TRBD1 aligns across 8 bases. The origin of this receptor is a woman in her twenties or thirties with COVID-19, enrolled during active disease. Sequencing was performed on peripheral blood. As DNA, the CDR3 is TGTGCCAGCAGCGCGGTGGACAGGGTCTCTGGAAACACCATATATTTT. Its protein product is CASSAVDRVSGNTIYF. Using reference TRBV13 and TRBJ1-3 for the parts outside the CDR3, the full variable domain is AAGVIQSPRHLIKEKRETATLKCYPIPRHDTVYWYQQGPGQDPQFLISFYEKMQSDKGSIPDRFSAQQFSDYHSELNMSSLELGDSALYFCASSAVDRVSGNTIYFGEGSWLTVV.